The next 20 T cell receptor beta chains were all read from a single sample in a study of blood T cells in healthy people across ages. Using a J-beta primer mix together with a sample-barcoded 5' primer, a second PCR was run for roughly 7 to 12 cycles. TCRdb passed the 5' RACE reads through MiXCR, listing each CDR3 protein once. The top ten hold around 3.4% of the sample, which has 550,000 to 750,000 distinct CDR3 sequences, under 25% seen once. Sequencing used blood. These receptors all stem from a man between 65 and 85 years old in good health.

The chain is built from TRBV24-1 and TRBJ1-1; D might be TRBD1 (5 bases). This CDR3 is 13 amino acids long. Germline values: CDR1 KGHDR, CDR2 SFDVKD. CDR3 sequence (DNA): TGTGCGACCCAGGGTTTGGGTAAGACTGAAGCTTTCTTT. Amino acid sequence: CATQGLGKTEAFF.

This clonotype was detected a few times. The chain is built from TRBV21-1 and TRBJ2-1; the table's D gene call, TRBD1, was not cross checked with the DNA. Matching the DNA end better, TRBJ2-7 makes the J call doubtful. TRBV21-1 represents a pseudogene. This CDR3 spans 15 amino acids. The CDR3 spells CASRKGTGRSYEQYF. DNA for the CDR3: TGTGCCAGCAGAAAGGGGACAGGGAGATCCTACGAGCAGTACTTC.

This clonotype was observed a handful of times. The CDR3 region has the DNA TGCAGTGCTAGTTCTGGACTGCCATCCTACGAGCAGTACTTC. The encoded protein is CSASSGLPSYEQYF. The genes are TRBV20-1 and TRBJ2-5; weak D call: TRBD2 (5 bases). The tail of the sequence fits TRBJ2-7 better, so the J call may be wrong. The CDR3 contains 14 residues. Germline V gene data show CDR1 as DFQATT and CDR2 as SNEGSKA (reference sequence).

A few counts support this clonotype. The CDR3 coding sequence is TGCGCCAGCAGCCAGGGACCGGTAGAAGAGACCCAGTACTTC. Protein product: CASSQGPVEETQYF. The chain links TRBV5-1 to TRBJ2-5; the D gene could be TRBD1 or TRBD2 (5 bases each). Deletions cut 4 bases from V and 3 bases from J, with 13 bases between. Germline-derived CDR1 and CDR2 are SGHRS and YFSETQ. This CDR3 spans 14 amino acids.

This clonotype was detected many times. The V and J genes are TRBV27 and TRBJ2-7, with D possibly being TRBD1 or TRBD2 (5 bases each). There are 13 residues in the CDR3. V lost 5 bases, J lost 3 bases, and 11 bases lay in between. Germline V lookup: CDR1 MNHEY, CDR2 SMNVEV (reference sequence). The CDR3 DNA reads TGTGCCAGCAGTCACGGGACGTACTACGAGCAGTACTTC. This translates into CASSHGTYYEQYF.

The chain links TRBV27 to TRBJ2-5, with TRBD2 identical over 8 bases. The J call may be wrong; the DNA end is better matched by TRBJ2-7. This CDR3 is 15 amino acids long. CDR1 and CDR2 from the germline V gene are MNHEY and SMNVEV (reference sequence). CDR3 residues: CASSAVERESREQYF. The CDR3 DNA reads TGTGCCAGCAGTGCGGTCGAGCGGGAGAGCCGCGAGCAGTACTTC.

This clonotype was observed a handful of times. Here the CDR3 DNA reads TGTGCCATCAGTTTCTCCGATAGCACAGATACGCAGTATTTT. Protein product: CAISFSDSTDTQYF. The chain couples TRBV10-3 to TRBJ2-3; D unclear. CDR3 length: 14 amino acids. Trimming left V 5 bases short and J 0 bases short, with 9 bases between. Germline assignment: CDR1 ENHRY and CDR2 SYGVKD.

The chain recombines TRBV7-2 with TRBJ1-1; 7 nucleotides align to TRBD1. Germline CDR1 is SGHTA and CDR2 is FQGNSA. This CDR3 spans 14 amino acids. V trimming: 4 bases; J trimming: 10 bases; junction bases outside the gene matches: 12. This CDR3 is CASSSGGQRLGAFF. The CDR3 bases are TGTGCCAGCAGCTCAGGGGGACAGCGCCTCGGAGCTTTCTTT. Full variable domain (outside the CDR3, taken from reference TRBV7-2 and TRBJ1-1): GAGVSQSPSNKVTEKGKDVELRCDPISGHTALYWYRQSLGQGLEFLIYFQGNSAPDKSGLPSDRFSAERTGGSVSTLTIQRTQQEDSAVYLCASSSGGQRLGAFFGQGTRLTVV.

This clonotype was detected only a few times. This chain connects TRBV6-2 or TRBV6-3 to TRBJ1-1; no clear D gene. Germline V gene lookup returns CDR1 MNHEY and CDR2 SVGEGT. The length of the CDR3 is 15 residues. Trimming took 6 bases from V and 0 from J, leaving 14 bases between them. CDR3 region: CASSPLSHLNTEAFF. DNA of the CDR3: TGTGCCAGCAGCCCCCTCTCCCACTTGAACACTGAAGCTTTCTTT.

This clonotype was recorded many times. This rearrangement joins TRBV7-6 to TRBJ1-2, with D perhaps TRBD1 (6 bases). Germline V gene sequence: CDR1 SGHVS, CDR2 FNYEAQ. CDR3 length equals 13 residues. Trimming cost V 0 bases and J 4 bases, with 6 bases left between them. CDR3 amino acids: CASSLATGYGYTF. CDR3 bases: TGTGCCAGCAGCTTAGCGACAGGCTATGGCTACACCTTC.

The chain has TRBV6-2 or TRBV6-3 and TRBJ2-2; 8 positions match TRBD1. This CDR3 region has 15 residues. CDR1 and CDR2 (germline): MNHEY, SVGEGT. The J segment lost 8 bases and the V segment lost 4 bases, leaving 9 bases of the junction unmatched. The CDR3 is CASSSGQVILGELFF. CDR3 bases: TGTGCCAGCAGTTCGGGACAGGTCATCTTGGGGGAGCTGTTTTTT.

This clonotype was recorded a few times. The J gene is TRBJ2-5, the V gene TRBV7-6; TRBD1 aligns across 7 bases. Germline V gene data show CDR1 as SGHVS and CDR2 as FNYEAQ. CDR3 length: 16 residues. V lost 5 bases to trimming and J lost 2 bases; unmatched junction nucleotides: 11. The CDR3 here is CASSVTGPLFQETQYF. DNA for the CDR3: TGTGCCAGCAGCGTGACAGGGCCACTATTTCAAGAGACCCAGTACTTC.

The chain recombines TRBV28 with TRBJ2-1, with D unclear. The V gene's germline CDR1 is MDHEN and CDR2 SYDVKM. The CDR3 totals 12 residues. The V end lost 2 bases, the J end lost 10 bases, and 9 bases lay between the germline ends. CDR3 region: CASSLLRREQFF. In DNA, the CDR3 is TGTGCCAGCAGTTTACTACGGCGGGAGCAGTTCTTC. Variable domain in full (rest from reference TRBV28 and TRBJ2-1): DVKVTQSSRYLVKRTGEKVFLECVQDMDHENMFWYRQDPGLGLRLIYFSYDVKMKEKGDIPEGYSVSREKKERFSLILESASTNQTSMYLCASSLLRREQFFGPGTRLTVL.

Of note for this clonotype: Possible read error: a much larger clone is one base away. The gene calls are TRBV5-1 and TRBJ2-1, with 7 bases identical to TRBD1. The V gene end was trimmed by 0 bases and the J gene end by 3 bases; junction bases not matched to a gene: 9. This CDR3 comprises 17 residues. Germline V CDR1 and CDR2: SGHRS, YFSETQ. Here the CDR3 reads CASSLAHLAGGYNEQFF. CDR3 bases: TGCGCCAGCAGCTTGGCCCACTTGGCAGGGGGCTACAATGAGCAGTTCTTC.

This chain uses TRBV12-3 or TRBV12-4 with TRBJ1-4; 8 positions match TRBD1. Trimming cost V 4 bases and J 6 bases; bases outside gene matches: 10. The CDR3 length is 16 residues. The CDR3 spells CASSSTGAAGHEKLFF. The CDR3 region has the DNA TGTGCCAGCAGTTCGACAGGGGCTGCGGGGCATGAAAAACTGTTTTTT.

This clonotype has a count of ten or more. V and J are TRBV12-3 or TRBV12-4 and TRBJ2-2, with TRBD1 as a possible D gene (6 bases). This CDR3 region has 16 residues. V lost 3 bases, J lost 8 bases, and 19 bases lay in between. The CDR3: CASSFSTGTRLGELFF. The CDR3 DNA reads TGTGCCAGCAGTTTTTCTACAGGGACACGACTAGGGGAGCTGTTTTTT.

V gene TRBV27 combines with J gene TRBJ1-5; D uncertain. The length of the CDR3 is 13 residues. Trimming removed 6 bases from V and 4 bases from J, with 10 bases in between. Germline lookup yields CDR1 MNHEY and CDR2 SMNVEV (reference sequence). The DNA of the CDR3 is TGTGCCAGCAGCAGGAACGGGAATCAGCCCCAGCATTTT. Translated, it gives CASSRNGNQPQHF.

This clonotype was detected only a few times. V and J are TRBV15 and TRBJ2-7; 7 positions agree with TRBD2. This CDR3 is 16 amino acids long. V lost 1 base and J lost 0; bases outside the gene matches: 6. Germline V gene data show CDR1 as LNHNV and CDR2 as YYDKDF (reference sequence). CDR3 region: CATSRAAGASSYEQYF. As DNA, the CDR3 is TGTGCCACCAGCAGAGCGGCGGGAGCGAGCTCCTACGAGCAGTACTTC.

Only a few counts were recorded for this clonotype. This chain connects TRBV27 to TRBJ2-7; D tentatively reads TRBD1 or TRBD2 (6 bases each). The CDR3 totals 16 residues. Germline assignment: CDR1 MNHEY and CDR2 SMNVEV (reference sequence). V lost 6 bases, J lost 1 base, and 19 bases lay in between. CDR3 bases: TGTGCCAGCAGGTCGGCCGGAGGGGGAATTTCCTACGAGCAGTACTTC. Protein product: CASRSAGGGISYEQYF.

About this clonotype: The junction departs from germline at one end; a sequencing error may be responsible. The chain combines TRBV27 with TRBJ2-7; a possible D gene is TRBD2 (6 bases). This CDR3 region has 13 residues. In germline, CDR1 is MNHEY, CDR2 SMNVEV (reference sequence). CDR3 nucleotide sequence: TGTGCCAGCAGTTTTACTGGCCGGGACTTGCCGCACTTC. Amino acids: CASSFTGRDLPHF.